This T cell receptor beta chain is from a study of read filtering for tumor transcriptome and immune sequencing. Study-wide background: Mean patient age was approximately 66 years, range roughly 40 to 85; around 17 male, 14 female. R-ISS stage counts were 8 or 9 for I, more than 15 for II, about seven for III. IR-seq gave about 4.05 to 11 million TCR reads per sample; RNA-seq gave about 80 to 1273.

The library was built from 400 ng RNA with molecular barcoded adaptors for alpha/delta and beta/gamma chains. One entry per CDR3 protein results from TCRdb running MiXCR on the reads. The sample consists of fewer than 30,000 distinct CDR3 sequences, 14% of them appearing once. At the time of active disease, bone marrow was collected from every patient. This clonotype was picked up many times. Sequencing input: a population of CD138-negative cells sorted from bone marrow. The origin of this receptor is a donor aged 40 or over with multiple myeloma.

CDR3 sequence: CSVERGTSPDTQYF. DNA for the CDR3: TGCAGCGTTGAAAGGGGGACTAGCCCAGATACGCAGTATTTT. The chain carries TRBV29-1 and TRBJ2-3; the match to TRBD2 covers 9 bases. Germline V gene sequence: CDR1 SQVTM, CDR2 ANQGSEA. CDR3 length: 14 amino acids. Trimming cost V 2 bases and J 4 bases; bases outside gene matches: 4.